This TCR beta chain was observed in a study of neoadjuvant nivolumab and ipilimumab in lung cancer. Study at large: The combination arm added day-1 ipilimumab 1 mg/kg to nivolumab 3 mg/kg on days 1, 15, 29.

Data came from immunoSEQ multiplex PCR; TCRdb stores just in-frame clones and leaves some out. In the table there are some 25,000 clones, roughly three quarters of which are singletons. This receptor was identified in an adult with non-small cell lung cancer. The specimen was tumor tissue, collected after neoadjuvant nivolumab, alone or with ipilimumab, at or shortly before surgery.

The CDR3 region is CASSLASRTGSSYGYTF. The CDR3 DNA sequence: TGCGCCAGCAGCTTGGCAAGTAGGACAGGGAGTAGCTATGGCTACACCTTC. V and J are TRBV5-1 and TRBJ1-2, with 8 positions matching TRBD1. The CDR3 length is 17 residues. V trimming: 0 bases; J trimming: 4 bases; junction bases outside the gene matches: 11. Germline values: CDR1 SGHRS, CDR2 YFSETQ. Filled out from reference TRBV5-1 and TRBJ1-2, the complete variable domain reads KAGVTQTPRYLIKTRGQQVTLSCSPISGHRSVSWYQQTPGQGLQFLFEYFSETQRNKGNFPGRFSGRQFSNSRSEMNVSTLELGDSALYLCASSLASRTGSSYGYTFGSGTRLTVV.